These T cell receptor beta chains were read from a single sample in a study of patients and donors after allogeneic stem cell transplantation. Each CDR3 protein is one row after TCRdb ran MiXCR on the RT-PCR reads. The sample consists of 150,000 to 250,000 distinct CDR3 sequences, more than 35% of them appearing once. The specimen was blood, either unsorted or a sorted T cell fraction (not recorded which). These TCRs come from a human donor who was either an allogeneic HSCT recipient or a stem cell or donor lymphocyte infusion donor (not recorded which). It is not recorded whose cells these are; they may come from a transplant donor. CDR3s include the opening cysteine and the closing phenylalanine or tryptophan. The order of the fields is J gene, D gene, clone size, V gene, CDR3 protein, CDR3 DNA. A D gene is named only where the DNA matches it firmly. Only some rows state a clone size, as once, few, many or a class for expanded clones.

j_gene: TRBJ2-1; d_gene: -; abundance: -; v_gene: TRBV27; CDR3aa: CASSLGRGFSNEQFF; CDR3nt: TGTGCCAGCAGTTTGGGCAGGGGTTTCTCCAATGAGCAGTTCTTC
j_gene: TRBJ2-2; d_gene: TRBD2; abundance: -; v_gene: TRBV13; CDR3aa: CASSLPGRATGELFF; CDR3nt: TGTGCCAGCAGCTTACCCGGGAGGGCCACCGGGGAGCTGTTTTTT
j_gene: TRBJ1-1; d_gene: TRBD1; abundance: -; v_gene: TRBV12-3/TRBV12-4; CDR3aa: CASSQGGHTEAFF; CDR3nt: TGTGCCAGCAGTCAAGGGGGCCACACTGAAGCTTTCTTT
j_gene: TRBJ1-1; d_gene: TRBD1; abundance: -; v_gene: TRBV7-9; CDR3aa: CASSLHVPGQGAYDTEAFF; CDR3nt: TGTGCCAGCAGCTTACACGTCCCGGGACAGGGTGCATATGACACTGAAGCTTTCTTT
j_gene: TRBJ2-5; d_gene: -; abundance: -; v_gene: TRBV6-5; CDR3aa: CASGRRAETQYF; CDR3nt: TGTGCCAGCGGGAGGAGGGCTGAGACCCAGTACTTC
j_gene: TRBJ1-1; d_gene: -; abundance: -; v_gene: TRBV7-9; CDR3aa: CASSLAAGVGTEAFF; CDR3nt: TGTGCCAGCAGCTTAGCGGCAGGGGTGGGCACTGAAGCTTTCTTT
j_gene: TRBJ1-2; d_gene: TRBD1; abundance: -; v_gene: TRBV9; CDR3aa: CASSVEGQGSYGYTF; CDR3nt: TGTGCCAGCAGCGTAGAAGGACAGGGGTCCTATGGCTACACCTTC
j_gene: TRBJ2-1; d_gene: TRBD1; abundance: -; v_gene: TRBV30; CDR3aa: CAWSRTGRISYNEQFF; CDR3nt: TGTGCCTGGAGCCGGACAGGCCGGATCTCCTACAATGAGCAGTTCTTC
j_gene: TRBJ1-1; d_gene: TRBD1; abundance: few; v_gene: TRBV12-3/TRBV12-4; CDR3aa: CASSSWDRGSTEAFF; CDR3nt: TGTGCCAGCAGTTCCTGGGACAGGGGATCCACTGAAGCTTTCTTT
j_gene: TRBJ2-1; d_gene: TRBD2; abundance: -; v_gene: TRBV10-3; CDR3aa: CAILRTSGSGNEQFF; CDR3nt: TGTGCCATTCTCCGGACTAGCGGGAGCGGCAATGAGCAGTTCTTC
j_gene: TRBJ2-7; d_gene: -; abundance: -; v_gene: TRBV15; CDR3aa: CATSRDVVGNRYEQYF; CDR3nt: TGTGCCACCAGCAGAGATGTGGTAGGCAATCGGTACGAGCAGTACTTC
j_gene: TRBJ2-7; d_gene: -; abundance: -; v_gene: TRBV4-1; CDR3aa: CASSPFESYEQYF; CDR3nt: TGCGCCAGCAGCCCATTCGAATCCTACGAGCAGTACTTC
j_gene: TRBJ1-2; d_gene: -; abundance: -; v_gene: TRBV12-3/TRBV12-4; CDR3aa: CASSLASGPGYGYTF; CDR3nt: TGTGCCAGCAGTTTAGCGTCAGGGCCCGGCTATGGCTACACCTTC
j_gene: TRBJ1-5; d_gene: -; abundance: few; v_gene: TRBV15; CDR3aa: CATSRDLGAGQPQHF; CDR3nt: TGTGCCACCAGCAGAGATCTGGGGGCTGGTCAGCCCCAGCATTTT
j_gene: TRBJ1-1; d_gene: TRBD1; abundance: few; v_gene: TRBV7-2; CDR3aa: CASSTQWTGGNTEAFF; CDR3nt: TGTGCCAGCAGCACCCAATGGACAGGGGGAAACACTGAAGCTTTCTTT
j_gene: TRBJ1-2; d_gene: -; abundance: -; v_gene: TRBV15; CDR3aa: CATSRDGGTALNYGYTF; CDR3nt: TGTGCCACCAGCAGAGATGGGGGAACAGCTCTTAACTATGGCTACACCTTC
j_gene: TRBJ1-2; d_gene: -; abundance: few; v_gene: TRBV12-3/TRBV12-4; CDR3aa: CASSHSSANYGYTF; CDR3nt: TGTGCCAGCAGTCACTCGAGCGCTAACTATGGCTACACCTTC
j_gene: TRBJ1-1; d_gene: TRBD1; abundance: few; v_gene: TRBV5-1; CDR3aa: CASSLGTGDLNTEAFF; CDR3nt: TGCGCCAGCAGCCTCGGGACAGGGGACTTGAACACTGAAGCTTTCTTT
j_gene: TRBJ1-2; d_gene: -; abundance: few; v_gene: TRBV28; CDR3aa: CASSFGTGDYGYTF; CDR3nt: TGTGCCAGCAGTTTCGGGACGGGGGACTATGGCTACACCTTC
j_gene: TRBJ1-1; d_gene: -; abundance: few; v_gene: TRBV12-3/TRBV12-4; CDR3aa: CASSFTPEAEAFF; CDR3nt: TGTGCCAGCAGTTTCACACCAGAGGCTGAAGCTTTCTTT
j_gene: TRBJ1-2; d_gene: TRBD1; abundance: few; v_gene: TRBV29-1; CDR3aa: CSVEDLQGGTGYTF; CDR3nt: TGCAGCGTTGAAGATCTTCAGGGGGGGACTGGCTACACCTTC
j_gene: TRBJ1-1; d_gene: -; abundance: -; v_gene: TRBV29-1; CDR3aa: CSAGGGGAFF; CDR3nt: TGCAGCGCCGGAGGGGGAGGGGCTTTCTTT
j_gene: TRBJ1-1; d_gene: TRBD1; abundance: -; v_gene: TRBV27; CDR3aa: CASSLITGGNTEAFF; CDR3nt: TGTGCCAGCAGTTTAATAACAGGGGGCAACACTGAAGCTTTCTTT
j_gene: TRBJ1-2; d_gene: -; abundance: few; v_gene: TRBV29-1; CDR3aa: CSVASRERSYGYTF; CDR3nt: TGCAGCGTTGCGAGTAGGGAAAGATCCTATGGCTACACCTTC